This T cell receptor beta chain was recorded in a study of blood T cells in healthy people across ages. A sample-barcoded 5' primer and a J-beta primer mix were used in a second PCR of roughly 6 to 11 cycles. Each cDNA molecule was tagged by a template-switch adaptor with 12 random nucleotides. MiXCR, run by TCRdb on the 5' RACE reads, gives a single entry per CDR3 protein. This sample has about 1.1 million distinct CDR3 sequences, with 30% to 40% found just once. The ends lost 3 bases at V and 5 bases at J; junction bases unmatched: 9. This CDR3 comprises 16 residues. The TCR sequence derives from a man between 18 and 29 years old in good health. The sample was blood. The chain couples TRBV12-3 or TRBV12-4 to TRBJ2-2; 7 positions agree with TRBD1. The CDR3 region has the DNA TGTGCCAGCAGTTTTTCGTCCCACAGGGGAACCGGGGAGCTGTTTTTT. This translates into CASSFSSHRGTGELFF.